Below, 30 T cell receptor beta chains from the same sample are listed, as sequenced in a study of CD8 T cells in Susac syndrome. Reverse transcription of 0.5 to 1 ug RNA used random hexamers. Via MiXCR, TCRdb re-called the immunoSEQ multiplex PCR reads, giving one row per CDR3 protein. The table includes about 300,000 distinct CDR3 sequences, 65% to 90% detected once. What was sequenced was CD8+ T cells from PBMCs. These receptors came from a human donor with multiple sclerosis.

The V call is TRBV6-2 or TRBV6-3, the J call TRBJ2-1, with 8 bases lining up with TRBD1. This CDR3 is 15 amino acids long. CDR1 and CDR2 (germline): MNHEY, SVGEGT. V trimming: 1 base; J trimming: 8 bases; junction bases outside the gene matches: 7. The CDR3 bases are TGTGCCAGCAGTTACTACTCGACAGGGGTGGATGAGCAGTTCTTC. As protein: CASSYYSTGVDEQFF.

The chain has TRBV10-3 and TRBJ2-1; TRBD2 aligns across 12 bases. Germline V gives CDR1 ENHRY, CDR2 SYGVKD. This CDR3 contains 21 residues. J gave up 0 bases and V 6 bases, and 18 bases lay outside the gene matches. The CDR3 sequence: CAIRALRGGTSGRGSYNEQFF. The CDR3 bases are TGTGCCATCAGGGCCCTTCGTGGAGGGACTAGCGGGCGAGGCTCCTACAATGAGCAGTTCTTC.

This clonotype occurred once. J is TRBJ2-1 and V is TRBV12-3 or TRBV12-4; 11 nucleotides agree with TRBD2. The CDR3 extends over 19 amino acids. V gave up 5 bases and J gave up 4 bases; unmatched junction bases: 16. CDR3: CASSMLAGGSLPFYNEQFF. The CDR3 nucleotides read TGTGCCAGCAGTATGCTAGCGGGAGGCTCCCTTCCCTTTTACAATGAGCAGTTCTTC.

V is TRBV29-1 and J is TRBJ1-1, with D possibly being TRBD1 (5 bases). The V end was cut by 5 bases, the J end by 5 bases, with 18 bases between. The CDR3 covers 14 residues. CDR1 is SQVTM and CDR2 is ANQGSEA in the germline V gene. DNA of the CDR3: TGCAGCGTTTCCAGGGATGTTAGTGGGACTGAAGCTTTCTTT. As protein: CSVSRDVSGTEAFF.

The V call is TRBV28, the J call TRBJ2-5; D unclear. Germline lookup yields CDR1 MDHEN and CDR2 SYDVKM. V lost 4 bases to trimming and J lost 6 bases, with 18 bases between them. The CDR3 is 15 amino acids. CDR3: CASSSSKTLEQTQYF. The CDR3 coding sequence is TGTGCCAGCAGTTCCAGCAAGACCCTCGAGCAGACCCAGTACTTC.

The CDR3 is CATSDSPWDLSTGELFF. The CDR3 DNA reads TGTGCCACCAGTGATTCACCCTGGGACTTATCGACCGGGGAGCTGTTTTTT. The chain joins TRBV24-1 to TRBJ2-2; a possible D gene is TRBD2 (6 bases). V lost 2 bases to trimming and J lost 5 bases, with 17 bases between them. This CDR3 spans 17 amino acids. The V gene's germline CDR1 is KGHDR and CDR2 SFDVKD.

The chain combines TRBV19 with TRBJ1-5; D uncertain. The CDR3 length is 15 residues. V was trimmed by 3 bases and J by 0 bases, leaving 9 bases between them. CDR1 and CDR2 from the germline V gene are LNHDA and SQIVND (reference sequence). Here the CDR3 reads CASSISGNSNQPQHF. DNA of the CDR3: TGTGCCAGTAGTATCTCCGGTAATAGCAATCAGCCCCAGCATTTT.

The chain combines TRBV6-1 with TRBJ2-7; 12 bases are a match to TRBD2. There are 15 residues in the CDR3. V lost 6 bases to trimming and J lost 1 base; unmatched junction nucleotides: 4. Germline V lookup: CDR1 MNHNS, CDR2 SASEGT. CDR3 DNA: TGTGCCAGCAGCACACTAGCGGGAGGATCCTACGAGCAGTACTTC. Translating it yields CASSTLAGGSYEQYF.

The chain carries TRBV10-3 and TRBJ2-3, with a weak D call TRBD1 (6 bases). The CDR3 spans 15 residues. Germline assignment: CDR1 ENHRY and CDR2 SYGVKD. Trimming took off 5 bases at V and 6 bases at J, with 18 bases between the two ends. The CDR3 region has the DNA TGTGCCATCAGTATTGGACCAAATAGGGGGGATACGCAGTATTTT. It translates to CAISIGPNRGDTQYF.

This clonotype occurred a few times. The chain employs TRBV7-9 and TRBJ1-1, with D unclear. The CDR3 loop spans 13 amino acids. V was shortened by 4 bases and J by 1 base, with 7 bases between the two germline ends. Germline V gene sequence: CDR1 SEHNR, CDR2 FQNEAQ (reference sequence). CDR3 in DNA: TGTGCCAGCAGCTCCGACGGGAACACTGAAGCTTTCTTT. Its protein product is CASSSDGNTEAFF.

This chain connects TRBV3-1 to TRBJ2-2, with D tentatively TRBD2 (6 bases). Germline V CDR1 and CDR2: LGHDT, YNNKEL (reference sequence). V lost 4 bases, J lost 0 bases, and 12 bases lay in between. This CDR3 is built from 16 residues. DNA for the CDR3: TGTGCCAGCAGCCCGGGACTCCCCACGAACACCGGGGAGCTGTTTTTT. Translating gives CASSPGLPTNTGELFF.

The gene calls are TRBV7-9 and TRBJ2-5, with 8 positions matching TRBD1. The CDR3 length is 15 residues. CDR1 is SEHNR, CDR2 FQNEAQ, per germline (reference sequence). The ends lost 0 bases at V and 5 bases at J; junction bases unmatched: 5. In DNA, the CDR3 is TGTGCCAGCAGCTTAGCGGGTTGGACAGGGGAGACCCAGTACTTC. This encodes CASSLAGWTGETQYF.

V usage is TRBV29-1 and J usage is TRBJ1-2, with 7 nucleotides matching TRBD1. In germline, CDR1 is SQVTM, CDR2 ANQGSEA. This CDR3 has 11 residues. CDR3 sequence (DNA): TGCAGTGCCCCAGGGGGAGATGGCTACACCTTC. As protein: CSAPGGDGYTF.

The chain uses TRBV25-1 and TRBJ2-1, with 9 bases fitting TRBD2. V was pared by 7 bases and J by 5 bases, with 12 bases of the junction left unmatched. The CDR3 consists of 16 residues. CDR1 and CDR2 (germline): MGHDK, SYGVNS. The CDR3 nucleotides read TGTGCCAGCACCTACGAGGGACTAGCCCATGACAATGAGCAGTTCTTC. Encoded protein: CASTYEGLAHDNEQFF.

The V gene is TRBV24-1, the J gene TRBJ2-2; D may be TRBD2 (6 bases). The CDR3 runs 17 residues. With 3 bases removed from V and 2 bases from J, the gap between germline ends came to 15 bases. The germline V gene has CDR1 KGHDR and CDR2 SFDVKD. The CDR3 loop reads CATSDSRDWSNTGELFF. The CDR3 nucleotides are TGTGCCACCAGTGATAGCCGGGACTGGTCTAACACCGGGGAGCTGTTTTTT.

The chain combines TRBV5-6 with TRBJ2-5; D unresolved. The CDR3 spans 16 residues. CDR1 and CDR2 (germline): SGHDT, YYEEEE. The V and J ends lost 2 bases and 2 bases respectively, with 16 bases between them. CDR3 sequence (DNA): TGTGCCAGCAGCTTAGGCGGCCAGGCGTCGCAAGAGACCCAGTACTTC. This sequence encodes CASSLGGQASQETQYF. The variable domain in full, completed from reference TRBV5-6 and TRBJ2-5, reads DAGVTQSPTHLIKTRGQQVTLRCSPKSGHDTVSWYQQALGQGPQFIFQYYEEEERQRGNFPDRFSGHQFPNYSSELNVNALLLGDSALYLCASSLGGQASQETQYFGPGTRLLVL.

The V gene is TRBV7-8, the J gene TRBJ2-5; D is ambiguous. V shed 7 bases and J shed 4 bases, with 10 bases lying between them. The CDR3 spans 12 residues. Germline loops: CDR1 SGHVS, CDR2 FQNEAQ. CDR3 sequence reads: CASTTTGETQYF. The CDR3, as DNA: TGTGCCAGCACCACTACGGGAGAGACCCAGTACTTC. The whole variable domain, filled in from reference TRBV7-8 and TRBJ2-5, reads GAGVSQSPRYKVAKRGQDVALRCDPISGHVSLFWYQQALGQGPEFLTYFQNEAQLDKSGLPSDRFFAERPEGSVSTLKIQRTQQEDSAVYLCASTTTGETQYFGPGTRLLVL.

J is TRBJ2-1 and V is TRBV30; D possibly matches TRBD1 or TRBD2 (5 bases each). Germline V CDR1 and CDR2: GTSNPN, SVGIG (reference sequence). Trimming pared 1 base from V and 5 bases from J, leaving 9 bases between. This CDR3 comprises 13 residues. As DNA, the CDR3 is TGTGCCTGGAGTGGAGGGGCAGACAATGAGCAGTTCTTC. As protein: CAWSGGADNEQFF.

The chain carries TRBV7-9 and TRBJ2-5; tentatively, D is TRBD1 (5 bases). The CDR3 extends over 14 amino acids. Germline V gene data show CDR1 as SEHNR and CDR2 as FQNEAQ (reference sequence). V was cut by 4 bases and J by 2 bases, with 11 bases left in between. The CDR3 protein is CASSSTQGQETQYF. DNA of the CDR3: TGTGCCAGCAGCTCAACGCAGGGTCAAGAGACCCAGTACTTC.

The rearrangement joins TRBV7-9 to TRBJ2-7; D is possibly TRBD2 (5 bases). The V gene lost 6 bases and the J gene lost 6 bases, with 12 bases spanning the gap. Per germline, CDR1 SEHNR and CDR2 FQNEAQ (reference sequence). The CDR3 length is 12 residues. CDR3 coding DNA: TGTGCCAGCAGGCAACTAGATTTCGAGCAGTACTTC. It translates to CASRQLDFEQYF.

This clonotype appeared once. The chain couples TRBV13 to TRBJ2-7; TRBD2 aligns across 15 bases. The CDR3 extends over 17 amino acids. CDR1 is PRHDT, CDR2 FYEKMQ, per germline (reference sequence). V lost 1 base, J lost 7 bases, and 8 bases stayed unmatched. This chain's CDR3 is CASSLASGLAGGREQYF. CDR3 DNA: TGTGCCAGCAGCTTAGCCTCGGGACTAGCGGGAGGTCGAGAGCAGTACTTC.

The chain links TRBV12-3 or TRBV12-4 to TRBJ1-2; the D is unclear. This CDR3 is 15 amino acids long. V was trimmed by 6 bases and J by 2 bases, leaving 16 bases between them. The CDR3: CASRVTNAVNYGYTF. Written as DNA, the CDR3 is TGTGCCAGCAGGGTTACCAACGCGGTGAACTATGGCTACACCTTC.

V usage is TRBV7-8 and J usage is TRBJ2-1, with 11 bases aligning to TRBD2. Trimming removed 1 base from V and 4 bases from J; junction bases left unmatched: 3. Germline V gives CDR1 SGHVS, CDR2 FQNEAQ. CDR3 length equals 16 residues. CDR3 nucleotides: TGTGCCAGCAGCTTAGAGGTAGCGGGAGGGTACAATGAGCAGTTCTTC. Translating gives CASSLEVAGGYNEQFF. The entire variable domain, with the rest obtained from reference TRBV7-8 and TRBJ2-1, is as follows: GAGVSQSPRYKVAKRGQDVALRCDPISGHVSLFWYQQALGQGPEFLTYFQNEAQLDKSGLPSDRFFAERPEGSVSTLKIQRTQQEDSAVYLCASSLEVAGGYNEQFFGPGTRLTVL.

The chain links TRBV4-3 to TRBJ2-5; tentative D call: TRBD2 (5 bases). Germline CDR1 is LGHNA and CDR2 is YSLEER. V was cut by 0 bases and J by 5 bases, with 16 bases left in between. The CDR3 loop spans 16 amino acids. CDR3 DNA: TGCGCCAGCAGCCAAGAGCTGGCGGGCCCTCGGGAGACCCAGTACTTC. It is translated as CASSQELAGPRETQYF.

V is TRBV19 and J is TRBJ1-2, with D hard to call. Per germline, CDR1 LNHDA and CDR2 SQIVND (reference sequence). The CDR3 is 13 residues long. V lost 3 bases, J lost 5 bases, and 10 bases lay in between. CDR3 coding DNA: TGTGCCAGTAGTATTGTTCCCCTGTATGGCTACACCTTC. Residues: CASSIVPLYGYTF. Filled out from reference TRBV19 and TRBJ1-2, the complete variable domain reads DGGITQSPKYLFRKEGQNVTLSCEQNLNHDAMYWYRQDPGQGLRLIYYSQIVNDFQKGDIAEGYSVSREKKESFPLTVTSAQKNPTAFYLCASSIVPLYGYTFGSGTRLTVV.

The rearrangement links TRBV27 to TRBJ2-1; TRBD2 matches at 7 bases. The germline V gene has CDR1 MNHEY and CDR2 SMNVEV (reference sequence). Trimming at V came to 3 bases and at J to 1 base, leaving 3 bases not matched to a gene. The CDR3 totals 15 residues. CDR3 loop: CASSFSGFSYNEQFF. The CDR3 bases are TGTGCCAGCAGTTTTAGCGGGTTTTCCTACAATGAGCAGTTCTTC.

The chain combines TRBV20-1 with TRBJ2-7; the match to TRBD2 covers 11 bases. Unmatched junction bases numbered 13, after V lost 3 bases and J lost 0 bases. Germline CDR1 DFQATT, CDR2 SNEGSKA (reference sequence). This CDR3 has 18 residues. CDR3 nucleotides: TGCAGTGCTAGCGACCCGGGGCTAGCGGGAGGAGCCTCCTACGAGCAGTACTTC. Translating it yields CSASDPGLAGGASYEQYF.

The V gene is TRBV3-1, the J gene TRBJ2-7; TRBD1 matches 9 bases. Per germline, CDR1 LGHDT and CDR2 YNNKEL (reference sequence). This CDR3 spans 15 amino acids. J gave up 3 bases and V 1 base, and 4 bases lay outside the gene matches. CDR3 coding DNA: TGTGCCAGCAGCCAAGGACAGGGGGGGTACTACGAGCAGTACTTC. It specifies CASSQGQGGYYEQYF.

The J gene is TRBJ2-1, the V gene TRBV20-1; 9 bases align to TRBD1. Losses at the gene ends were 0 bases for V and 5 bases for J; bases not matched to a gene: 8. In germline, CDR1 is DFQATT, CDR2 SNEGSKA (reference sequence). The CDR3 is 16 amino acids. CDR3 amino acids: CSARDWWTGANNEQFF. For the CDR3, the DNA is TGCAGTGCTAGAGATTGGTGGACAGGGGCCAACAATGAGCAGTTCTTC.

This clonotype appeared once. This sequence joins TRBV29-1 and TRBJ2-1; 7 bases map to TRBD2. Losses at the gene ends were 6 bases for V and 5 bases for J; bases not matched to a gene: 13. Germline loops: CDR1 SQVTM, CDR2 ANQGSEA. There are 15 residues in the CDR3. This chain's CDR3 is CSVTQEASGHNEQFF. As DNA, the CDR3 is TGCAGCGTGACTCAGGAGGCTAGCGGCCACAATGAGCAGTTCTTC.